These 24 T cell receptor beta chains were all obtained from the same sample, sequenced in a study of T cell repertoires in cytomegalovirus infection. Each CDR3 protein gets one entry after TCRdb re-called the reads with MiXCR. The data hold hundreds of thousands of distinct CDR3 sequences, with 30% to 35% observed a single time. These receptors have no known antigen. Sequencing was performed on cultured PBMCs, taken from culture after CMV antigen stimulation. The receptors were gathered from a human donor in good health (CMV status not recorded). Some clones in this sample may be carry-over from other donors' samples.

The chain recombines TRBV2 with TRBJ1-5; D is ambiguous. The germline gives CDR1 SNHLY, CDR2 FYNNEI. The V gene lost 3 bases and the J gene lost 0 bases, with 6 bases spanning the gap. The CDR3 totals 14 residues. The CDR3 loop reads CASSDVSSNQPQHF. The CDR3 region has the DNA TGTGCCAGCAGTGACGTATCTAGCAATCAGCCCCAGCATTTT.

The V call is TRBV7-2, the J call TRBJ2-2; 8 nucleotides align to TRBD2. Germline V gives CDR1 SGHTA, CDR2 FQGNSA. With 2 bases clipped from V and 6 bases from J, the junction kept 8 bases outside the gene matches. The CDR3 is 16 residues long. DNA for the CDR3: TGTGCCAGCAGCTTAACTAGCGGAACAACCCCCGGGGAGCTGTTTTTT. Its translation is CASSLTSGTTPGELFF.

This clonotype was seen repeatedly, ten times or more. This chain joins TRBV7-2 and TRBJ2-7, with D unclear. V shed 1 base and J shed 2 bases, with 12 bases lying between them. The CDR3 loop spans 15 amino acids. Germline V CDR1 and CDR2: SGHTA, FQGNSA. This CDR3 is CASSLGGPQAYEQYF. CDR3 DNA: TGTGCCAGCAGCTTAGGTGGGCCCCAAGCCTACGAGCAGTACTTC. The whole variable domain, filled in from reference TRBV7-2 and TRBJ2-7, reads GAGVSQSPSNKVTEKGKDVELRCDPISGHTALYWYRQSLGQGLEFLIYFQGNSAPDKSGLPSDRFSAERTGGSVSTLTIQRTQQEDSAVYLCASSLGGPQAYEQYFGPGTRLTVT.

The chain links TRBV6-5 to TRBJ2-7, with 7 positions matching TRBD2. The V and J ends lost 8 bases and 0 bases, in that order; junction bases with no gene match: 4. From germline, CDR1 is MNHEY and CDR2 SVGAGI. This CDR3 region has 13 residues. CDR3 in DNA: TGTGCCAGCGGGAGCGGGGACTCCTACGAGCAGTACTTC. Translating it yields CASGSGDSYEQYF.

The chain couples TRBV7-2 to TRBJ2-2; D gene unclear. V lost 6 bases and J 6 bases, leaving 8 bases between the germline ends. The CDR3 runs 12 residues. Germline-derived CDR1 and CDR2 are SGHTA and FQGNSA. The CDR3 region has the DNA TGTGCCAGCAGTAACGGAGCCGGGGAGCTGTTTTTT. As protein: CASSNGAGELFF.

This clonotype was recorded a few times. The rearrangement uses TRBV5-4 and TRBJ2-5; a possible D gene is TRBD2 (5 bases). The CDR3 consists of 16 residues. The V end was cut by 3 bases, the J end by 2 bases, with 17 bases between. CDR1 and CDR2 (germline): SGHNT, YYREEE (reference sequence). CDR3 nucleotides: TGTGCCAGCAGCTCCGCGGCTAGCAGAGTTCAAGAGACCCAGTACTTC. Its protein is CASSSAASRVQETQYF. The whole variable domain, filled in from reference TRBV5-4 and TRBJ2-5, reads ETGVTQSPTHLIKTRGQQVTLRCSSQSGHNTVSWYQQALGQGPQFIFQYYREEENGRGNFPPRFSGLQFPNYSSELNVNALELDDSALYLCASSSAASRVQETQYFGPGTRLLVL.

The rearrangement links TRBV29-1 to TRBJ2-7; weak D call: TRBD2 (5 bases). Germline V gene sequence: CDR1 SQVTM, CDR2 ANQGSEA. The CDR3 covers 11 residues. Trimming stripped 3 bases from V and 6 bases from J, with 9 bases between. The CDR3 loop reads CSVDFGGEQYF. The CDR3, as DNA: TGCAGCGTTGATTTCGGAGGCGAGCAGTACTTC.

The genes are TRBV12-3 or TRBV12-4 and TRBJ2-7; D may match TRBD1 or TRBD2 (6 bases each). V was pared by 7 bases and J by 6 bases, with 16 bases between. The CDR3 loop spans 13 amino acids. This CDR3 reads CASNRLGGGEQYF. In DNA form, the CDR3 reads TGTGCCAGCAACCGATTAGGAGGGGGCGAGCAGTACTTC.

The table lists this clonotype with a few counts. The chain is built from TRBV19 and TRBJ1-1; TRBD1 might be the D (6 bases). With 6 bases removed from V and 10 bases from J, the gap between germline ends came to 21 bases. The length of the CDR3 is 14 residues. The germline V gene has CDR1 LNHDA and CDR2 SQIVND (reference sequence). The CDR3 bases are TGTGCCAGTAGGAGCGGGACATCCCCGAGAGGAGCTTTCTTT. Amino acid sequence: CASRSGTSPRGAFF. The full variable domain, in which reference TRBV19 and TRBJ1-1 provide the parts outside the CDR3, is DGGITQSPKYLFRKEGQNVTLSCEQNLNHDAMYWYRQDPGQGLRLIYYSQIVNDFQKGDIAEGYSVSREKKESFPLTVTSAQKNPTAFYLCASRSGTSPRGAFFGQGTRLTVV.

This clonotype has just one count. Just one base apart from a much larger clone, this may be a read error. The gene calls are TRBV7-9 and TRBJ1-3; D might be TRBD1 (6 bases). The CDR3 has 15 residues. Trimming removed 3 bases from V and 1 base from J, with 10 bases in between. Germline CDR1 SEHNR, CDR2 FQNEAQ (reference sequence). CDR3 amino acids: CASSFPRGSGNTIYF. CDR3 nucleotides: TGTGCCAGCAGCTTTCCTAGGGGGTCTGGAAACACCATATATTTT.

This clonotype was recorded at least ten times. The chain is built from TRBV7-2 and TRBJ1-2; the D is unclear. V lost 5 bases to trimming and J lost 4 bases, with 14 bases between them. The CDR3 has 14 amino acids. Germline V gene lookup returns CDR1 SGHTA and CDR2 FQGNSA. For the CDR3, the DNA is TGTGCCAGCAGCACAGACACCGCCGCCTATGGCTACACCTTC. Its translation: CASSTDTAAYGYTF. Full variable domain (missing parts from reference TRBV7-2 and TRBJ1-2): GAGVSQSPSNKVTEKGKDVELRCDPISGHTALYWYRQSLGQGLEFLIYFQGNSAPDKSGLPSDRFSAERTGGSVSTLTIQRTQQEDSAVYLCASSTDTAAYGYTFGSGTRLTVV.

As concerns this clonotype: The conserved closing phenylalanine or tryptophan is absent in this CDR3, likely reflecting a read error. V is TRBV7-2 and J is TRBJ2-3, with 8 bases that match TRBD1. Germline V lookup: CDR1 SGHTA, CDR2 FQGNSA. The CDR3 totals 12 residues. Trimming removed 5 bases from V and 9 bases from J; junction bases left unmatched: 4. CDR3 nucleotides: TGTGCCAGCAGCCGACAGGGGCTAACGCAGTATTCT. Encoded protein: CASSRQGLTQYS.

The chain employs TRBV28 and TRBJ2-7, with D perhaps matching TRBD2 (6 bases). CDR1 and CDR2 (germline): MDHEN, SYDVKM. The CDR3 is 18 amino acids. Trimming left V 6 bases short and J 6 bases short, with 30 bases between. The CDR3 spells CASRPLHLEVMEGSEQYF. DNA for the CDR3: TGTGCCAGCAGGCCACTCCACCTCGAGGTCATGGAGGGATCCGAGCAGTACTTC.

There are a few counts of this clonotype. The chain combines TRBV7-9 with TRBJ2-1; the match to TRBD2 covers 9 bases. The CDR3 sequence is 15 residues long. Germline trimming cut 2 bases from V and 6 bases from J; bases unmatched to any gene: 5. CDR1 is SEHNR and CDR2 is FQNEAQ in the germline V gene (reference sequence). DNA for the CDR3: TGTGCCAGCAGCTTATCGAGCGGGGGGTCCAATGAGCAGTTCTTC. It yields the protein CASSLSSGGSNEQFF.

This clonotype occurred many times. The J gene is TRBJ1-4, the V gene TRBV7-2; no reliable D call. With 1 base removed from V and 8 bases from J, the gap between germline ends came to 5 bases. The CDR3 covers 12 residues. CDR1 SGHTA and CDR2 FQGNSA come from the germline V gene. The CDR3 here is CASSLGVEKLFF. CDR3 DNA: TGTGCCAGCAGCTTAGGGGTGGAAAAACTGTTTTTT.

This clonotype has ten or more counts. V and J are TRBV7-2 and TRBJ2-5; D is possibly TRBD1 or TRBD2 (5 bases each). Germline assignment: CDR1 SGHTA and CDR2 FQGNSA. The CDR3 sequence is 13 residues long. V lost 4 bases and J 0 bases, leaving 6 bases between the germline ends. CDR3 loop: CASSWDHQETQYF. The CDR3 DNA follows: TGTGCCAGCAGCTGGGACCACCAAGAGACCCAGTACTTC.

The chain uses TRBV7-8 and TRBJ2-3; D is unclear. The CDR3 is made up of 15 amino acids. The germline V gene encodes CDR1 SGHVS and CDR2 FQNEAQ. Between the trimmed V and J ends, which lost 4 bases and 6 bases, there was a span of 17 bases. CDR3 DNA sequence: TGTGCCAGCAGCTCCTTTCTATACAGTCGGGATACGCAGTATTTT. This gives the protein CASSSFLYSRDTQYF.

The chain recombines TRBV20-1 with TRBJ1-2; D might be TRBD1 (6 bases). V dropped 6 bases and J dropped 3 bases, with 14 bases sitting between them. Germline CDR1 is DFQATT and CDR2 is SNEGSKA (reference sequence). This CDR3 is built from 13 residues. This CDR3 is CSAMEGDHYGYTF. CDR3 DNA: TGCAGTGCGATGGAGGGGGATCACTATGGCTACACCTTC.

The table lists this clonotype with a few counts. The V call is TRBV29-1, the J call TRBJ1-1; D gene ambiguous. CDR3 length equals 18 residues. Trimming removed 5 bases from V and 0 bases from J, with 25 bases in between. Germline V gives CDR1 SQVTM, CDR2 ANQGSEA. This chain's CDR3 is CSVQSLGKLSWVNTEAFF. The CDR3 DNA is TGCAGCGTTCAGTCTCTGGGGAAATTATCTTGGGTGAACACTGAAGCTTTCTTT.

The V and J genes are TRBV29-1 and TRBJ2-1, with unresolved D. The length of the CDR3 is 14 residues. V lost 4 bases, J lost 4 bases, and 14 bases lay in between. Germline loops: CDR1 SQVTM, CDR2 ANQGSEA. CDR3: CSVGSRTRYNEQFF. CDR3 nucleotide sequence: TGCAGCGTTGGCTCTCGGACGAGGTACAATGAGCAGTTCTTC.

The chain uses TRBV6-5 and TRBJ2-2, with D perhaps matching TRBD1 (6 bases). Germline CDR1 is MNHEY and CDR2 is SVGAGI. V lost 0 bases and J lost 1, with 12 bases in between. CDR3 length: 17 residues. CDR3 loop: CASSYSLEGVNTGELFF. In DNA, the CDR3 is TGTGCCAGCAGTTACTCTCTCGAGGGGGTGAACACCGGGGAGCTGTTTTTT.

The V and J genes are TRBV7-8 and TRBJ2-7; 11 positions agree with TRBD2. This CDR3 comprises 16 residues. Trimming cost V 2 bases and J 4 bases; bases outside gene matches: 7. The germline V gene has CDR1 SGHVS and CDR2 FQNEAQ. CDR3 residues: CASSLLPGTSGYEQYF. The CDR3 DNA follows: TGTGCCAGCAGCTTACTTCCCGGGACTAGCGGTTACGAGCAGTACTTC.

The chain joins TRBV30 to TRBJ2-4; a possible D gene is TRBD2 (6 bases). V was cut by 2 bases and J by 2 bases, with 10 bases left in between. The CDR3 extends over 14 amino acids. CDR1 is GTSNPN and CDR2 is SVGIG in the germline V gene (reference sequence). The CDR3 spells CAWSPGGTKNIQYF. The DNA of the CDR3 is TGTGCCTGGAGTCCCGGGGGAACCAAAAACATTCAGTACTTC.

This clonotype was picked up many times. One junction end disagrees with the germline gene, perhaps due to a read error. The CDR3 DNA sequence: TGTGCCAGCAGCTTAGCGGGACTAGCGGGGTACAATGAGCAGTTCTTC. It encodes CASSLAGLAGYNEQFF. This chain connects TRBV5-1 to TRBJ2-1, with 13 bases matching TRBD2. Per germline, CDR1 SGHRS and CDR2 YFSETQ. The CDR3 runs 16 residues. Based on the CDR3 plus reference TRBV5-1 and TRBJ2-1, the full variable domain is KAGVTQTPRYLIKTRGQQVTLSCSPISGHRSVSWYQQTPGQGLQFLFEYFSETQRNKGNFPGRFSGRQFSNSRSEMNVSTLELGDSALYLCASSLAGLAGYNEQFFGPGTRLTVL.